This T cell receptor (beta chain) was sequenced during a study of long-term antiretroviral therapy in people with HIV. Running of the v3.0 immunoSEQ assay took place at survey level. Repertoires were generated with immunoSEQ multiplex PCR, while TCRdb's copy carries only in-frame clones and drops some. This repertoire shows about 48,000 clones, about 86% found once; its top ten account for under 3%. For each donor, at least one pre-ART and at least two post-ART PBMC samples were available. Participants who had HIV were, without exception, treated in the United States. Points from the study as a whole: Clones that had undergone expansion before ART dominated the repertoire at all time points. ART adherence, viral resistance and therapy changes went undocumented.

Of note for this clone: The antigen remains undetermined.

Germline V lookup: CDR1 SGHNT, CDR2 YENEEA. This CDR3 has 14 amino acids. V was pared by 5 bases and J by 2 bases, with 2 bases of the junction left unmatched. The gene calls are TRBV11-3 and TRBJ2-1, with TRBD1 matching over 8 bases. The TCR comes from a woman aged 18 to 35 with HIV. This material consisted of unsorted PBMCs, taken 0.8 years after starting antiretroviral therapy. In nucleotides, the CDR3 is TGTGCCAGCAGCCAGGGGGCTGCCTACAATGAGCAGTTCTTC. It codes for CASSQGAAYNEQFF.